The 4 T cell receptor beta chains below come from one sample, sequenced in a study of blood T cell repertoires in COVID-19. Some clones are missing from TCRdb's copy, which holds only in-frame ones; the method was immunoSEQ multiplex PCR. This repertoire shows roughly 260,000 clones, about 87% found once; its top ten account for under 4.5%. The sample taken for sequencing was peripheral blood. The receptors shown here come from a man aged 55 to 70 who had recovered from COVID-19.

V is TRBV4-1 and J is TRBJ1-4; 8 bases match TRBD1. Germline V gene lookup returns CDR1 MGHRA and CDR2 YSYEKL. The length of the CDR3 is 17 residues. J was trimmed by 0 bases and V by 4 bases; bases with no gene match: 7. In nucleotides, the CDR3 is TGCGCCAGCAGCCTAAGCCCAGGGGGCTCAACTAATGAAAAACTGTTTTTT. Translation gives CASSLSPGGSTNEKLFF.

This clone occurred once. This chain's CDR3 is CASSIRGTGAFYGYTF. Here the CDR3 DNA reads TGTGCCAGTAGTATAAGAGGGACAGGGGCCTTCTATGGCTACACCTTC. This sequence joins TRBV19 and TRBJ1-2, with TRBD1 matching over 10 bases. CDR1 LNHDA and CDR2 SQIVND come from the germline V gene (reference sequence). This CDR3 contains 16 residues. V shed 2 bases, J shed 4 bases, and the junction held 7 bases outside the gene matches.

The V call is TRBV6-6, the J call TRBJ2-1, with TRBD2 matching 9 bases. From germline, CDR1 is MNHNY and CDR2 SVGAGI (reference sequence). The V and J ends lost 6 bases and 7 bases, in that order; junction bases with no gene match: 13. The CDR3 extends over 16 amino acids. CDR3 loop: CASSLNPAGGLNEQFF. CDR3 bases: TGTGCCAGCAGCCTCAACCCAGCGGGGGGTTTAAATGAGCAGTTCTTC.

This clone was seen a handful of times. The chain joins TRBV6-5 to TRBJ1-1; D may be TRBD1 (5 bases). The CDR3 sequence is 12 residues long. Trimming cost V 7 bases and J 4 bases, with 10 bases left between them. Germline lookup yields CDR1 MNHEY and CDR2 SVGAGI. CDR3: CASTGGFTEAFF. The CDR3 DNA sequence: TGTGCCAGCACCGGGGGTTTCACTGAAGCTTTCTTT.